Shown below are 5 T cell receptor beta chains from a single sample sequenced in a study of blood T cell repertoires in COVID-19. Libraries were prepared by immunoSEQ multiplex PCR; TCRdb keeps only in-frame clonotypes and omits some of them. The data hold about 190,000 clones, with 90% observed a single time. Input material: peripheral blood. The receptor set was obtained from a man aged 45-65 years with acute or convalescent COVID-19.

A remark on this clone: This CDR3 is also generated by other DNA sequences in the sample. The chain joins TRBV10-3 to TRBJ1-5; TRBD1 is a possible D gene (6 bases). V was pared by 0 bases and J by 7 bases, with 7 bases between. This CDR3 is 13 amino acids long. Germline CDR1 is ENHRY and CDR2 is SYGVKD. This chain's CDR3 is CAISESGGQPQHF. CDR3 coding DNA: TGTGCCATCAGTGAGTCAGGGGGACAGCCCCAGCATTTT.

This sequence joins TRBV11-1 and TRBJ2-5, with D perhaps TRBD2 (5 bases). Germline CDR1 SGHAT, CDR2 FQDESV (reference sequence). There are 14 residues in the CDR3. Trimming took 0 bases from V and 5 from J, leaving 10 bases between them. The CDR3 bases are TGTGCCAGCAGCTTAGCGTTTGGCGGGGAGACCCAGTACTTC. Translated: CASSLAFGGETQYF.

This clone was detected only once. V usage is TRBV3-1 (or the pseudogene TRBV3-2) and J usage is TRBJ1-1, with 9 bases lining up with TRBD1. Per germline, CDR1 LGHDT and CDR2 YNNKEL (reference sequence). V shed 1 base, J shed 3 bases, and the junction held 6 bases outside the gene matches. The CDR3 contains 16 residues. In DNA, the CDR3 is TGTGCCAGCAGCCAAGCGGGACAGGGAGGGCACACTGAAGCTTTCTTT. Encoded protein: CASSQAGQGGHTEAFF.

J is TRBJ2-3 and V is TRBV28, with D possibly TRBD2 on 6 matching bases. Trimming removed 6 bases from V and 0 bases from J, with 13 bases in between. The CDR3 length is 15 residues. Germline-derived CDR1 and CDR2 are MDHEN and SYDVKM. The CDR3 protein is CASRGTPISTDTQYF. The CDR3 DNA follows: TGTGCCAGCAGAGGGACTCCTATAAGCACAGATACGCAGTATTTT.

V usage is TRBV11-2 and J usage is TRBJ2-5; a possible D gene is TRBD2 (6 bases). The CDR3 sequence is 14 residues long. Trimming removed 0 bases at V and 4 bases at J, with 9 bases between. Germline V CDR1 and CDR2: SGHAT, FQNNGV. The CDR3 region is CASSLDRLVETQYF. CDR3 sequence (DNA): TGTGCCAGCAGCTTAGATCGACTAGTAGAGACCCAGTACTTC.